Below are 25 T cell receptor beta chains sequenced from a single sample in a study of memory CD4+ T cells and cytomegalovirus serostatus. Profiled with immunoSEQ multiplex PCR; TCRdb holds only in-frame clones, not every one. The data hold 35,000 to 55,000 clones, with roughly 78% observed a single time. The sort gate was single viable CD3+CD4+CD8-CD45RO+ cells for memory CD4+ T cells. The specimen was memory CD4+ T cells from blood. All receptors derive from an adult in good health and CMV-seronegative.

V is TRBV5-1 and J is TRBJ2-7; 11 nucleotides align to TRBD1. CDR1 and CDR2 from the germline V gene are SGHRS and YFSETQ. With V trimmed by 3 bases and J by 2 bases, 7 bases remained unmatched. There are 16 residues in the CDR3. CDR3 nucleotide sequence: TGCGCCAGCAGCTGGGGATTGGGACAGGGGGCCTACGAGCAGTACTTC. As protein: CASSWGLGQGAYEQYF.

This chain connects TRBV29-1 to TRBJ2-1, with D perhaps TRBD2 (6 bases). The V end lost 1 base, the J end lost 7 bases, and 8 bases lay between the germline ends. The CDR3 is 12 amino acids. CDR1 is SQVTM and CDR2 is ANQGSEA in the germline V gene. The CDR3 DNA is TGCAGCGTTGAAGGGGCGGGGAATGAGCAGTTCTTC. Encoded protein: CSVEGAGNEQFF.

DNA for the CDR3: TGTGCCAGTAGTATATTCCGGGCGGGTAATGAAAAACTGTTTTTT. Residues: CASSIFRAGNEKLFF. V is TRBV19 and J is TRBJ1-4; D uncertain. The CDR3 has 15 residues. Germline V gene lookup returns CDR1 LNHDA and CDR2 SQIVND (reference sequence). Trimming stripped 2 bases from V and 4 bases from J, with 11 bases between.

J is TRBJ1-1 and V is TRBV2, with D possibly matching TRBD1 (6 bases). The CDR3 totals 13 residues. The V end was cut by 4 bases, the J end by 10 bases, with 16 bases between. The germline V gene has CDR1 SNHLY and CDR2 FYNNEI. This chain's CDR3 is CASSATGPEGAFF. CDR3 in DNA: TGTGCCAGCAGTGCGACAGGTCCCGAGGGAGCTTTCTTT.

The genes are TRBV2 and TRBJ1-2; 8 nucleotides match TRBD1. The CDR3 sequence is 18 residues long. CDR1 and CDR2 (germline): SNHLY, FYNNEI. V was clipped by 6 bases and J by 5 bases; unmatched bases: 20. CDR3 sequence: CASSPGQGPSLVAYGYTF. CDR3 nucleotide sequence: TGTGCCAGCAGCCCCGGACAGGGCCCCTCCCTGGTAGCTTATGGCTACACCTTC. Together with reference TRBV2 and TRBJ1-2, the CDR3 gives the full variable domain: EPEVTQTPSHQVTQMGQEVILRCVPISNHLYFYWYRQILGQKVEFLVSFYNNEISEKSEIFDDQFSVERPDGSNFTLKIRSTKLEDSAMYFCASSPGQGPSLVAYGYTFGSGTRLTVV.

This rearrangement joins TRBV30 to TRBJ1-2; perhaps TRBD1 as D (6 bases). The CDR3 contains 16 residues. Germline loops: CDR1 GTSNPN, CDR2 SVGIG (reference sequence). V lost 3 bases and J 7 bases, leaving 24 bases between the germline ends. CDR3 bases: TGTGCCTGGAGCCGGTTAAGCAGGGGCCCCCTCTCTGGCTACACCTTC. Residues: CAWSRLSRGPLSGYTF.

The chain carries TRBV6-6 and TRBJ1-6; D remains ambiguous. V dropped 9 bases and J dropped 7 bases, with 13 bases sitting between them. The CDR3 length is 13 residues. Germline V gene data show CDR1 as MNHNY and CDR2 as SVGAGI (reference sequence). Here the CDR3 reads CASRQSLNSPLHF. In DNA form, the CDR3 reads TGTGCCAGTCGCCAAAGCCTAAATTCACCCCTCCACTTT.

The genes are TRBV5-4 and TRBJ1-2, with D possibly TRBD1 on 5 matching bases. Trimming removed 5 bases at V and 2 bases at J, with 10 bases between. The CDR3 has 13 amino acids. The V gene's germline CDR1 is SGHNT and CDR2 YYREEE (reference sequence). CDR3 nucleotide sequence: TGTGCCAGCAGGGTGGGACGGAACTATGGCTACACCTTC. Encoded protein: CASRVGRNYGYTF.

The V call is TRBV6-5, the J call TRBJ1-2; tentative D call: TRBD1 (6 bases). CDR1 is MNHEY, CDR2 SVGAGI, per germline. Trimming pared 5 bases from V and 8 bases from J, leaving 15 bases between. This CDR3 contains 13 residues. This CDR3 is CASSGQSSGGYTF. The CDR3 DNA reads TGTGCCAGCAGTGGACAGTCCTCGGGGGGCTACACCTTC.

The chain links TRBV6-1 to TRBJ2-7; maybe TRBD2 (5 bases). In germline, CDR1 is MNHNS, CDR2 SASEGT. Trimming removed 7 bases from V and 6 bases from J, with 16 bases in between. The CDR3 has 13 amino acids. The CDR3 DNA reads TGTGCCAGCAAAAGAACCCCCGGGGTCGAGCAGTACTTC. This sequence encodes CASKRTPGVEQYF.

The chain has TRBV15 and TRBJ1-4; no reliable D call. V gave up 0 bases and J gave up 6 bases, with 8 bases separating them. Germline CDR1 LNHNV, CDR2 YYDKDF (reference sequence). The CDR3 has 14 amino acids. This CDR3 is CATSRDNDYEKLFF. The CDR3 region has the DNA TGTGCCACCAGCAGAGATAATGACTATGAAAAACTGTTTTTT.

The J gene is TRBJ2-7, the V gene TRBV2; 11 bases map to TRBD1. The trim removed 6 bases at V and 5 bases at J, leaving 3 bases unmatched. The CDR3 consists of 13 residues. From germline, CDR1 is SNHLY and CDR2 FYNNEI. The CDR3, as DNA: TGTGCCAGCAGACGGGACAGGGGGAACGAGCAGTACTTC. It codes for CASRRDRGNEQYF.

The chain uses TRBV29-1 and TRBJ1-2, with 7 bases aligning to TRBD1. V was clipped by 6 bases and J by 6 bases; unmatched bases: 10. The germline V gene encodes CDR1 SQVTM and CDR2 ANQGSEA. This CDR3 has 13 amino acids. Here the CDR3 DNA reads TGCAGCGTCCCCACCATGACAGGGAATGGCTACACCTTC. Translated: CSVPTMTGNGYTF.

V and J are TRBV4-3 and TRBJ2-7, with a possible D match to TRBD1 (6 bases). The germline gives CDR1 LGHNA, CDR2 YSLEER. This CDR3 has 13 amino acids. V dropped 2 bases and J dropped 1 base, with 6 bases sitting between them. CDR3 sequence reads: CASSQRGSYEQYF. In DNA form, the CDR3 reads TGCGCCAGCAGCCAAAGGGGGTCCTACGAGCAGTACTTC.

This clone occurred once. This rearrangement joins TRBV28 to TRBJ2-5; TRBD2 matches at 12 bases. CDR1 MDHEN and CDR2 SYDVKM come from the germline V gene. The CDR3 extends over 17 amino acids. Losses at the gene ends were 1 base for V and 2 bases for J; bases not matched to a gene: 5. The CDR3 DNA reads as TGTGCCAGCAGTTTATCCCTAGGACTAGCGGGGCAAGAGACCCAGTACTTC. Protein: CASSLSLGLAGQETQYF.

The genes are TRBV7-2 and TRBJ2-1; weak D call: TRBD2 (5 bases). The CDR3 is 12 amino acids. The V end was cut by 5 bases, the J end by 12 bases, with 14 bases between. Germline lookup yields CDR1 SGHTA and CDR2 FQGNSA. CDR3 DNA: TGTGCCAGCAGCCCCACGGGGTTTACGCAGTTCTTC. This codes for CASSPTGFTQFF. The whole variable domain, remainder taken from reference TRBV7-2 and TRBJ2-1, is GAGVSQSPSNKVTEKGKDVELRCDPISGHTALYWYRQSLGQGLEFLIYFQGNSAPDKSGLPSDRFSAERTGGSVSTLTIQRTQQEDSAVYLCASSPTGFTQFFGPGTRLTVL.

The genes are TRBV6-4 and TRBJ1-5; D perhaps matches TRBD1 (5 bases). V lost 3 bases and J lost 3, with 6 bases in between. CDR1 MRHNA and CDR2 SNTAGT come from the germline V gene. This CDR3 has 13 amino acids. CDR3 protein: CASSEGLNQPQHF. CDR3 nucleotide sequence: TGTGCCAGCAGTGAGGGGCTCAATCAGCCCCAGCATTTT.

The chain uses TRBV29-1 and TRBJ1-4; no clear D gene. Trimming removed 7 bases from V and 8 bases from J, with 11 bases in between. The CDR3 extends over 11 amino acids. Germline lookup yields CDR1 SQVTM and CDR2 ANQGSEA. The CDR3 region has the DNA TGCAGCGCTGAGAGTGGCGAAAAACTGTTTTTT. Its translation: CSAESGEKLFF.

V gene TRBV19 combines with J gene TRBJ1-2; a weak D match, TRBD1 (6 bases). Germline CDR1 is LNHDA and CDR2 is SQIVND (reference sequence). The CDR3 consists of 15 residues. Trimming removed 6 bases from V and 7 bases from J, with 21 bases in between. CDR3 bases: TGTGCCAGTAGCGGTGGGGGACAACGAGTAGGTGGCTACACCTTC. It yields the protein CASSGGGQRVGGYTF.

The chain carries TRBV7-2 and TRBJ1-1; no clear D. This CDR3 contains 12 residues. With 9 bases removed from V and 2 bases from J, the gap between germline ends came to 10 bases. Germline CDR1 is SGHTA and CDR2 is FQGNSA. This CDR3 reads CASGERNTEAFF. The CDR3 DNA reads TGTGCCAGTGGAGAAAGAAACACTGAAGCTTTCTTT.

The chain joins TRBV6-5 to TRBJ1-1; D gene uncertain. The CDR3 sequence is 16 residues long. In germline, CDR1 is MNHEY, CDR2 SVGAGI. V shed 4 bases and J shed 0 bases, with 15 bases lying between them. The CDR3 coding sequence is TGTGCCAGCAGTTTTTCCGGGCAGTCCATGAACACTGAAGCTTTCTTT. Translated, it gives CASSFSGQSMNTEAFF.

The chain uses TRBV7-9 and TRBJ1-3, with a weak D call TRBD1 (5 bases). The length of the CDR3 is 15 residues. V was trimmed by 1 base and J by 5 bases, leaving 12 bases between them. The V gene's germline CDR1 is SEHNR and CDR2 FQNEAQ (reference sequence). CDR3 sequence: CASSLERRVRNTIYF. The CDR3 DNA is TGTGCCAGCAGCTTAGAGCGCAGGGTCAGAAACACCATATATTTT.

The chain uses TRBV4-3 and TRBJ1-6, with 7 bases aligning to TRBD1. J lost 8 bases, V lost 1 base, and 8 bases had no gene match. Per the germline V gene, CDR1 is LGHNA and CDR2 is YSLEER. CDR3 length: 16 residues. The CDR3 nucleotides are TGCGCCAGCAGCCAAGGACCCGACAGGGCGGATTCACCCCTCCACTTT. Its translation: CASSQGPDRADSPLHF.

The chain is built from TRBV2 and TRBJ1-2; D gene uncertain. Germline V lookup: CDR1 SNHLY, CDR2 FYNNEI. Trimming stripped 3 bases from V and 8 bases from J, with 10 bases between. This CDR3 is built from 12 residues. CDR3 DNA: TGTGCCAGCAGTGACTCGGGCCTGGGCTACACCTTC. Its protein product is CASSDSGLGYTF.

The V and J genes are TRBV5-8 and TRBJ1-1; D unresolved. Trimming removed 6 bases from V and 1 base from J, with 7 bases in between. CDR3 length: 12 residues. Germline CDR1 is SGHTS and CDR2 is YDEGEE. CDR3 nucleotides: TGTGCCAGCACCGTCAGGAACACTGAAGCTTTCTTT. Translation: CASTVRNTEAFF.